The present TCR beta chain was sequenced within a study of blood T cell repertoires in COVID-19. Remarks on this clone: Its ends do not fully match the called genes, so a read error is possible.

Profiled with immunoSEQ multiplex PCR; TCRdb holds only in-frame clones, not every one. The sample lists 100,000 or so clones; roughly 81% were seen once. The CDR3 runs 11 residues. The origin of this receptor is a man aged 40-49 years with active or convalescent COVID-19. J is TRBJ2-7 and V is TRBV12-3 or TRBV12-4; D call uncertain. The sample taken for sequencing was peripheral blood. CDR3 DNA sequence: TGTGCCAGCAGTTTACGTCTGGAGTTGAACTTC. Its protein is CASSLRLELNF.